This note documents a single T cell receptor (beta chain) sequence. Donors, who were enrolled in a single-arm phase I dose-escalation trial, received nivolumab, ipilimumab, aspirin, low-dose cyclophosphamide and low-dose radiotherapy. All eligible patients presented with advanced solid tumors that contained no tumor-infiltrating lymphocytes. This sample was included in a study of low-dose radiotherapy and immunotherapy resistance in tumors. Study-level information: Cohort 1 was given 0.5 Gy per fraction every 2 weeks, for 6.5 Gy total. Intravenous cyclophosphamide at 200 mg/m2 preceded radiation and immunotherapy by one day, every two weeks.

First-strand cDNA relied on TRAV- and TRBV-specific primers spanning alpha and beta chains. A roughly 21-cycle PCR with a constant-region primer and V-primer adapter amplified TCRs. Via MiXCR, TCRdb re-called the reads, giving one row per CDR3 protein. Among over 5,500 distinct CDR3 sequences listed, 55% to 75% were seen once. This clonotype was sampled from a human donor with advanced metastatic prostate, ovarian, gallbladder or colorectal cancer (not recorded which). This table probably holds off-target reads from a library built for another chain.

In DNA form, the CDR3 reads TGTGCCAGCAGCGTAGCCATGGGCGCCCTGCGTTTTACGGATACGCAGTATTTT. The encoded protein is CASSVAMGALRFTDTQYF. This rearrangement joins TRBV9 to TRBJ2-3; the D is unclear. Trimming stripped 0 bases from V and 6 bases from J, with 23 bases between. The CDR3 loop spans 18 amino acids. Germline V gene data show CDR1 as SGDLS and CDR2 as YYNGEE.